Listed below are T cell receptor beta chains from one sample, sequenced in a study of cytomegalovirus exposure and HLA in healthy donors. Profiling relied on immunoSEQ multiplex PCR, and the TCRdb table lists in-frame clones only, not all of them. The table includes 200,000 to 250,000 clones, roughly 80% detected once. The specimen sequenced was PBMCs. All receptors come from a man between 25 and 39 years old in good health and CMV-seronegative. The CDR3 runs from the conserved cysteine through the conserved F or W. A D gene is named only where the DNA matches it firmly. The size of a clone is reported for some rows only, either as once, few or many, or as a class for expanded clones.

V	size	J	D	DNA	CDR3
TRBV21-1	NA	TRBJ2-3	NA	TGTGCCCGCACTTGTAGCACAGATACGCAGTATTTT	CARTCSTDTQYF
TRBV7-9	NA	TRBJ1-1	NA	TGTGCCAGCAGCCAAGTACAGGTTTTGAACACTGAAGCTTTCTTT	CASSQVQVLNTEAFF
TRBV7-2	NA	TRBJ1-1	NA	TGTGCCAGCAGCCCCTGGGACACCCCTTCTGAAGCTTTCTTT	CASSPWDTPSEAFF
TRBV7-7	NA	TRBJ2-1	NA	TGTGCTAGCAGCTTAGGAGTCTCCTTCCACAATGAGCAGTTCTTC	CASSLGVSFHNEQFF
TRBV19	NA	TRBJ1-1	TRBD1	TGTGCCAGTAGTACCCGCGGGACAGCTGAAGCTTTCTTT	CASSTRGTAEAFF
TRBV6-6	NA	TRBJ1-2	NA	TGTGCCAGCAGTTCCTCTCCGGAGTATGTGAGACCGGGCTACACCTTC	CASSSSPEYVRPGYTF
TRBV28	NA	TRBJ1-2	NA	TGTGCCAGCAGTTCTCAGAACCTTTATGGCTACACCTTC	CASSSQNLYGYTF
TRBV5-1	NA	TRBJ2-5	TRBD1	TGCGCCAGCAGCTGGGGACAGGGCCCTCAAGAGACCCAGTACTTC	CASSWGQGPQETQYF
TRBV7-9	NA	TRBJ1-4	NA	TGTTCCAGCAGCTTAACAGGGAGTGTAGGCAAACTGTTTTTT	CSSSLTGSVGKLFF
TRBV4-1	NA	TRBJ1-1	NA	TGCGCCAGCAGCCTTCCTTGGGGCGGTGTCACTGAAGCTTTCTTT	CASSLPWGGVTEAFF
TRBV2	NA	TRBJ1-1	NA	TGTGCCAGCAGGGTGGGGGGTAACACTGAAGCTTTCTTT	CASRVGGNTEAFF
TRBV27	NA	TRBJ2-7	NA	TGTGCCAGCAGTATCGGGATATCCTACGAGCAGTACTTC	CASSIGISYEQYF
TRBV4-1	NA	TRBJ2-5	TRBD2	TGCGCCAGCAGCCTCGCGGGGGGAGAGACCCAGTACTTC	CASSLAGGETQYF
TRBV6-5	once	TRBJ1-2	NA	TGTGCCAGCAGTCTACAGGGAGCTGGCTACACCTTC	CASSLQGAGYTF
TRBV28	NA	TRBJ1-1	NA	TGTGCCAGCAGTTTAAGGGAGACTTACACTGAAGCTTTCTTT	CASSLRETYTEAFF
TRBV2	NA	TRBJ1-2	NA	TGTGCCAGCAGTGTAGAACAGGGTAACTATGGCTACACCTTC	CASSVEQGNYGYTF
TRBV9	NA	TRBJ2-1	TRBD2	TGTGCCAGCAGCCGACTAGCAAGCGGGAGCAATGAGCAGTTCTTC	CASSRLASGSNEQFF
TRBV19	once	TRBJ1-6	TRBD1	TGTGCCAGTAGCCCTCCCGGACAGGGTGGGCATTCACCCCTCCACTTT	CASSPPGQGGHSPLHF
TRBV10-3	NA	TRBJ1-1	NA	TGTGCCATCAGTGAGATAGGGGGTATGAACACTGAAGCTTTCTTT	CAISEIGGMNTEAFF
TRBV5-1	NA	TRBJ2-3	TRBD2	TGCGCCAGCAGCGGACTAGCGGGGATCACAGATACGCAGTATTTT	CASSGLAGITDTQYF
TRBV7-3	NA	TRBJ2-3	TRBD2	TGTGCCAGCAGCTTGGGACTAGCGGGGGGAACAGATACGCAGTATTTT	CASSLGLAGGTDTQYF
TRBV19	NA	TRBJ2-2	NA	TGTGCCAGTTCGGTAGTTGCAGGGACTCTGAACACCGGGGAGCTGTTTTTT	CASSVVAGTLNTGELFF
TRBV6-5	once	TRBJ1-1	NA	TGTGCCAGCAGTTACTCCACAGGGAATGCTGAAGCTTTCTTT	CASSYSTGNAEAFF
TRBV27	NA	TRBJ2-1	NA	TGTGCCAGCAGTCCCCTAAGGTCGGGTGAGCAGTTCTTC	CASSPLRSGEQFF
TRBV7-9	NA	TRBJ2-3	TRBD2	TGTGCCAGCAGCCCTGCGGGGGGAGATACGCAGTATTTT	CASSPAGGDTQYF
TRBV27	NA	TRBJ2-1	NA	TGTGCCAGCAGCTGGACAGAGACTTACAATGAGCAGTTCTTC	CASSWTETYNEQFF
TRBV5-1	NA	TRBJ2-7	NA	TGCGCCAGCAGCTTGCTTGGGGGCGCCTCCTACGAGCAGTACTTC	CASSLLGGASYEQYF
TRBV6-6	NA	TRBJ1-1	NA	TGTGCCAGCAGTTACCACGGGAACACTGAAGCTTTCTTT	CASSYHGNTEAFF
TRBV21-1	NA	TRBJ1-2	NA	TGTGCCAGCAGGTGGGGGGGCGGACATCCGTCGAATGTGGATGGCTACACCTTC	CASRWGGGHPSNVDGYTF
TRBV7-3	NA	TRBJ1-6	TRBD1	TGTGCCAGCGGACAGGGCCCTAATTCACCCCTCCACTTT	CASGQGPNSPLHF
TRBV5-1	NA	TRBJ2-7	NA	TGCGCCAGCAGCTTGGTGGACAGACCCTACGAGCAGTACTTC	CASSLVDRPYEQYF
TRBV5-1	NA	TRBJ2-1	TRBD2	TGCGCCAGCAGCTTGCAAGCGGGGGGGCGGAATGAGCAGTTCTTC	CASSLQAGGRNEQFF
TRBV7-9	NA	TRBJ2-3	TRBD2	TGTTCCAGCAGCCCTATGACGGGGGGGCAATCAGATACGCAGTATTTT	CSSSPMTGGQSDTQYF
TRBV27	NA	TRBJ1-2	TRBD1	TGTGCCAGCAGCTCTCTAGACAGGGGGCAAGATGGCTACACCTTC	CASSSLDRGQDGYTF
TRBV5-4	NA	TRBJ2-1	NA	TGTGCCAGCAGCTTGCCGTCCCTAAATCATGAGCAGTTCTTC	CASSLPSLNHEQFF
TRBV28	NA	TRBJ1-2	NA	TGTGCCAGCAGTTTGCTCCGGGACTATGGCTACACCTTC	CASSLLRDYGYTF
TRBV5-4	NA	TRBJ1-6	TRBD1	TGTGCCAGCAGCCCTCAGGGGGCTCGGGATTCACCCCTCCACTTT	CASSPQGARDSPLHF
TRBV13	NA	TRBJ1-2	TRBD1	TGTGCCAGCAGCCCGGACAGGGGGCATGGCTACACCTTC	CASSPDRGHGYTF
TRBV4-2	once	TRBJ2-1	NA	TGTGCCAGCAGCCAAGAAGTCGCGGGAATACCCTACAATGAGCAGTTCTTC	CASSQEVAGIPYNEQFF
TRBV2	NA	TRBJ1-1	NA	TGTGCCAGCAGTGAATTTGGCGGAAACACTGAAGCTTTCTTT	CASSEFGGNTEAFF
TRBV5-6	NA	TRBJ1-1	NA	TGTGCCAGCAGCTTGACGGTCATGAACACTGAAGCTTTCTTT	CASSLTVMNTEAFF
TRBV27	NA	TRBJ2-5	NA	TGTGCCAGCAGTTTTAGCGGGACCCAGTACTTC	CASSFSGTQYF
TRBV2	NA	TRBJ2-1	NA	TGTGCCAGCAGTGAGGCTGGAATAGCGGAGCAGTTCTTC	CASSEAGIAEQFF
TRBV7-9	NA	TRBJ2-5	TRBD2	TGTGCCAGCAGCTTAATGGGGGGGTGGACTAGTCAACCCCAAGAGACCCAGTACTTC	CASSLMGGWTSQPQETQYF
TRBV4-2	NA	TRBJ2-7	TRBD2	TGTGCCAGCAGCCCTTCTAGCGGGGGGACCTACGAGCAGTACTTC	CASSPSSGGTYEQYF
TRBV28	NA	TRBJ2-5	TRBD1	TGTGCCAGCAGTCGTCGACAGGGCGGGGAGACCCAGTACTTC	CASSRRQGGETQYF
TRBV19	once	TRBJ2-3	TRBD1	TGTGCCAGTAAAGGGACAGGGGATGAAAATACGCAGTATTTT	CASKGTGDENTQYF
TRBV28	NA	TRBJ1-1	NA	TGTGCCAGCAGCTCCCCGCCTTGGCAGAACACTGAAGCTTTCTTT	CASSSPPWQNTEAFF
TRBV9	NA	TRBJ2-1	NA	TGTGCCAGCAGCGTAGGGGGGGGGCCCTACAATGAGCAGTTCTTC	CASSVGGGPYNEQFF
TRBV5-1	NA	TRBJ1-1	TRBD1	TGCGCCAGCAGCTTGGCAGGGGGCGCGGCTGAAGCTTTCTTT	CASSLAGGAAEAFF
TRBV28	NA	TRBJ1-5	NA	TGTGCCAGCTCGGCCGTAGCTTATCAGCCCCAGCATTTT	CASSAVAYQPQHF